This entry lists 2 T cell receptor beta chains sequenced from one sample in a study of cytomegalovirus exposure and HLA in healthy donors. The study ran its PCR with 60 Vbeta and 13 Jbeta primers. Assay: immunoSEQ multiplex PCR; the TCRdb copy retains only in-frame clones and omits some. Seen here are some 140,000 clones, around 74% observed once, and the top ten hold 4.3%. The sample comprised PBMCs. The receptor set was obtained from a young man in good health and CMV-seropositive.

The chain joins TRBV19 to TRBJ1-5; 8 positions match TRBD1. V trimming: 3 bases; J trimming: 1 base; junction bases outside the gene matches: 5. The CDR3 is 16 residues long. Per the germline V gene, CDR1 is LNHDA and CDR2 is SQIVND (reference sequence). The chain's CDR3 is CASSIRYRGSNQPQHF. The CDR3 DNA is TGTGCCAGTAGTATTCGGTACAGGGGGAGCAATCAGCCCCAGCATTTT.

This clone was observed once. The CDR3 bases are TGCGCCAGCAGCGACAGGGCCGGCAATGAGCAGTTCTTC. This translates into CASSDRAGNEQFF. The V call is TRBV10-1, the J call TRBJ2-1; TRBD1 matches 7 bases. The CDR3 runs 13 residues. V lost 6 bases, J lost 6 bases, and 5 bases stayed unmatched. Germline V lookup: CDR1 WNHNN, CDR2 SYGVQD (reference sequence).